This T cell receptor (beta chain) is from a study of cytomegalovirus exposure and HLA in healthy donors. Study-wide points: A missense DCLRE1C variant was associated with V- and J-gene trimming of TCR beta chains in a later analysis, and an independent cohort replicated the association.

This CDR3 is 15 amino acids long. V lost 3 bases and J 7 bases, leaving 13 bases between the germline ends. Looked up from germline, CDR1 is SGHTA and CDR2 is FQGNSA. For this clone: Its antigen is unidentified.

Vbeta (60) and Jbeta (13) primers were used in the PCR. Measured with immunoSEQ multiplex PCR; TCRdb has only the in-frame clones, and not every one. In the table there are some 190,000 clones, approximately 80% of which are singletons. This receptor was identified in a man aged 18 to 29 in good health and CMV-seronegative. Material: PBMCs. The chain employs TRBV7-2 and TRBJ1-6; D is unresolved. The CDR3 spells CASSLGRGFNSPLHF. CDR3 sequence (DNA): TGTGCCAGCAGCTTGGGTAGAGGGTTCAATTCACCCCTCCACTTT.